This TCR beta chain comes out of a study of T-cell memory formation after mild COVID-19. The CDR3 loop spans 14 amino acids. CDR1 and CDR2 (germline): MDHEN, SYDVKM. Losses at the gene ends were 6 bases for V and 7 bases for J; bases not matched to a gene: 5. One entry per CDR3 protein results from TCRdb running MiXCR on the 5' RACE reads. The repertoire holds about 320,000 distinct CDR3 sequences, with approximately 15% as singletons. Ten or more counts support this clonotype. The clonotype originates from a man aged 18 to 29 who had mild COVID-19 (a few samples of this study predate the infection). Cell type and time point are not known. The sample comprised PBMCs or a T cell subset sorted from them (not recorded which). V is TRBV28 and J is TRBJ1-4, with 10 bases matching TRBD1. This chain's CDR3 is CASSLTGGSEKLFF. The CDR3 DNA sequence: TGTGCCAGCAGCCTGACAGGGGGCAGTGAAAAACTGTTTTTT.